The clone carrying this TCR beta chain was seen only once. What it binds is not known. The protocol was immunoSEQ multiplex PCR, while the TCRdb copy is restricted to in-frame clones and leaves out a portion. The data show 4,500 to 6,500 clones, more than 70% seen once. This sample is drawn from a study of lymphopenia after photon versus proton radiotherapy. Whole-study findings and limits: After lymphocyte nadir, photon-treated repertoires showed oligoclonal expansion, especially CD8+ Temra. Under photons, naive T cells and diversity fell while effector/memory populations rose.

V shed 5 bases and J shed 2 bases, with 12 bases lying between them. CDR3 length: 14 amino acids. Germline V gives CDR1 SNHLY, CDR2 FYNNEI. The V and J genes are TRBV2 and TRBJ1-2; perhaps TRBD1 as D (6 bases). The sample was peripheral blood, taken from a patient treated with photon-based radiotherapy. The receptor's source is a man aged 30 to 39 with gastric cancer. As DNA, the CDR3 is TGTGCCAGCAGTACCCAAGGGGGGAACTATGGCTACACCTTC. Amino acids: CASSTQGGNYGYTF.